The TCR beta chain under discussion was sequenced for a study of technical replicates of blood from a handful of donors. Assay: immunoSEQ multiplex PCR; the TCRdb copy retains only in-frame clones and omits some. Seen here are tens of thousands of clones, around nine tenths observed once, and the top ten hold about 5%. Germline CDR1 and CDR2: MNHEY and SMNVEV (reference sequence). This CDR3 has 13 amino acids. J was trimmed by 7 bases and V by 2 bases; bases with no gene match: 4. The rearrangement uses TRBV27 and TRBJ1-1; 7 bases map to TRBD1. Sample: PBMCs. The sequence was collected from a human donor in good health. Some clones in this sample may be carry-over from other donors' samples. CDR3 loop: CASSLRDSLEAFF. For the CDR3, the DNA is TGTGCCAGCAGTTTACGGGACAGCCTTGAAGCTTTCTTT.